This T cell receptor beta chain emerged from a study of blood T cell repertoires in COVID-19. Germline lookup yields CDR1 ENHRY and CDR2 SYGVKD. The CDR3 totals 11 residues. V was trimmed by 11 bases and J by 4 bases, leaving 11 bases between them. Clones were read by immunoSEQ multiplex PCR, and TCRdb kept only the in-frame ones, dropping some. The sample holds 380,000 or so clones, over 65% seen once. The TCR was taken from a human donor with acute or convalescent COVID-19. The donor label of this sample is uncertain. The sequencing input was peripheral blood. V and J are TRBV10-3 and TRBJ1-1; D gene ambiguous. As DNA, the CDR3 is TGTGCCTCCCGTGAGGGCACTGAAGCTTTCTTT. Translating it yields CASREGTEAFF.